The text below deals with one T cell receptor beta chain. Its specific antigen is unknown. Nothing much larger sits one base from this clone, and base qualities are not available. This sample stems from a study of OX40 agonist ivuxolimab in advanced cancers. Broadly, across the study: Ivuxolimab was an agonistic, fully human IgG2 monoclonal antibody directed against OX40 (CD134), a costimulatory receptor. Intravenous ivuxolimab was administered to patients every 2 weeks at six dose levels: 0.01, 0.1, 0.3, 1.5, 3 and 10 mg/kg. Among the roughly 50 dose-escalation patients, some 20 had hepatocellular carcinoma, roughly 15 melanoma, 9 renal cell carcinoma and 9 head and neck cancer. In the dose-escalation cohort, 82.7% of patients were male, and the mean age was approximately 64 years, with a range of about 20 to 79. Patients were allowed to have had prior anti-PD-1, anti-PD-L1 or anti-CTLA-4 therapy, and 40% to 45% of the dose-escalation patients had previously received checkpoint inhibitors. Partial responses were achieved by three dose-escalation patients, of whom one had hepatocellular carcinoma and two had cutaneous melanoma. Peripheral TCRbeta sequencing aimed to test whether ivuxolimab altered TCR sequence diversity and caused clonal T-cell expansion. The monotherapy dose-escalation portion (N of about 50 patients) of the phase I ivuxolimab trial is reported in the paper. Study-wide conclusions, independent of this receptor: Which antigens the clonally expanded peripheral T cells were specific for was not determined. After ivuxolimab, CD8+ T cells had more expanded clones than CD4+ T cells on average. Low levels of normalized T-cell clonal expansion were also seen in some patients who did not respond. At doses from 0.1 to 3.0 mg/kg, clonal expansion was seen in both CD4+ and CD8+ blood T cells between baseline and week 6. In the 0.1-3.0 mg/kg groups, partial responders were among the patients with the lowest normalized peripheral clonal expansion, particularly in CD8+ T cells.

The trial excluded patients who had a history of autoimmune disease or were on systemic immunosuppression. Peripheral blood for TCR sequencing was collected from all dose cohorts at baseline, on cycle 4 day 1, and on cycle 7 day 1. Samples were obtained from an open-label, multicenter, first-in-human phase I dose-escalation trial of ivuxolimab. Adults with locally advanced or metastatic melanoma, renal cell, hepatocellular, or head and neck squamous cell carcinoma were enrolled in the trial. Before TCR sequencing, CD4+ and CD8+ T cells were separately sorted from peripheral blood. For sequencing of the TCRbeta CDR3 region, genomic DNA was extracted from the sorted cells. The immunoSEQ Assay was used for sequencing of TCRbeta CDR3 regions. TCRdb mirrors the immuneACCESS table, restricted to in-frame sequences. Some clones are absent from its copies; in checked studies, under half trace to an unresolved V gene, and the reason for the others is unknown. This sample gives just under 80,000 clones in total; about nine tenths of them show up just once. Over 0.35% of the sample is taken by the ten largest.

Sequences MNHEY (CDR1) and SVGAGI (CDR2) are obtained from the germline V gene. The CDR3 spans 14 residues, from the cysteine through the phenylalanine. The kept DNA is CDR3 alone, 42 bases in frame from the first base. The V and J ends are trimmed by 6 bases and 1 base, leaving 10 bases between them. This material consisted of CD4+ or CD8+ T cells sorted from blood, taken in a trial of the OX40 agonist ivuxolimab. The sequence derives from an adult with an advanced solid tumor such as melanoma, head and neck, liver or kidney cancer. The V gene is TRBV6-5 and the J gene is TRBJ1-3, with no confidently assigned D gene. The DNA sequence is as follows: TGTGCCAGCAGACCCGGGCTGTCTGGAAACACCATATATTTT. The translation is CASRPGLSGNTIYF.